This note documents a single T cell receptor (beta chain) sequence. CDR3 length: 17 residues. Germline values: CDR1 SGDLS, CDR2 YYNGEE. After removal of 4 bases from V and 5 bases from J, the junction contained 14 bases not matched to a gene. This entry belongs to a study of control samples from healthy donors and cancer patients. The protocol was immunoSEQ multiplex PCR, while the TCRdb copy is restricted to in-frame clones and leaves out a portion. The sample carries approximately 52,000 clones, approximately 95% recorded once. Sequenced sample: blood. The genes are TRBV9 and TRBJ1-2; 10 positions match TRBD1. This TCR was sampled from a woman under 30 in good health. CDR3 sequence: CASSQFGGTGAGYGYTF. CDR3 nucleotides: TGTGCCAGCAGCCAATTTGGGGGGACAGGGGCCGGGTATGGCTACACCTTC.